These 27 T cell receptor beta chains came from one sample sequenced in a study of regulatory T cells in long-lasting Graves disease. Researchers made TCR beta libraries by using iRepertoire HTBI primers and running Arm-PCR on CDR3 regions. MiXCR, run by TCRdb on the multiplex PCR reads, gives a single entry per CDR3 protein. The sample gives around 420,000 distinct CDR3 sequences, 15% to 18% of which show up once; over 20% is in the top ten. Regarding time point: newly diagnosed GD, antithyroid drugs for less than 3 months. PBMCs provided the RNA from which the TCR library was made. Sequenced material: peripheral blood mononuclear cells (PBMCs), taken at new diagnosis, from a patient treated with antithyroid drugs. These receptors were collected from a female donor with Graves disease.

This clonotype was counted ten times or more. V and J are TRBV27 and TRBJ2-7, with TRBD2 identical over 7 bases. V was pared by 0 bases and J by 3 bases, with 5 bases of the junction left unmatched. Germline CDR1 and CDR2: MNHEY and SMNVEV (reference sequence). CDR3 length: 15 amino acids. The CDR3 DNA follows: TGTGCCAGCAGTTTATCTGGGCGGGAGTTCTACGAGCAGTACTTC. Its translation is CASSLSGREFYEQYF.

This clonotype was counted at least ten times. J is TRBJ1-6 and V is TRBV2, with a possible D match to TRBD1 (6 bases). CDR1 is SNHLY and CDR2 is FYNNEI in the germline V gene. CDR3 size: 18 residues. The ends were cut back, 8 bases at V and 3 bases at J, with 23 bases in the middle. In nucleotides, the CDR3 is TGTGCCAGCTGCGGGATGAGGGCAGGGGTCGACTATAATTCACCCCTCCACTTT. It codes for CASCGMRAGVDYNSPLHF.

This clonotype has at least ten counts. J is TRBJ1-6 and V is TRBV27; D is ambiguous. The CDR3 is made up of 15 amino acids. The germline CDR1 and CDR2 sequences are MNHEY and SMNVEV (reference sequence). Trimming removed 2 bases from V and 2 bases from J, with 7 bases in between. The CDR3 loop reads CASSLRDPYNSPLHF. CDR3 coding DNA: TGTGCCAGCAGTTTACGCGACCCCTATAATTCACCCCTCCACTTT.

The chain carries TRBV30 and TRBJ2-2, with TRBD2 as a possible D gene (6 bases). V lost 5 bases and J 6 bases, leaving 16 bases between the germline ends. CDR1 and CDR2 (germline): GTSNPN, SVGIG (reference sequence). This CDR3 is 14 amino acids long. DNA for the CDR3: TGTGCCTGGTCCCCCCTCGGGGGATCCGGGGAGCTGTTTTTT. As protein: CAWSPLGGSGELFF.

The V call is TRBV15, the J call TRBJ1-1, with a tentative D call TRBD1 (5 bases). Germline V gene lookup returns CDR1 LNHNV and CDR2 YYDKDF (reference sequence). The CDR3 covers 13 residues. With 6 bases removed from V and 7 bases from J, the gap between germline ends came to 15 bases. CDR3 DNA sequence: TGTGCCACCAGGGGTCGGGGGACGGGTGAAGCTTTCTTT. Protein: CATRGRGTGEAFF.

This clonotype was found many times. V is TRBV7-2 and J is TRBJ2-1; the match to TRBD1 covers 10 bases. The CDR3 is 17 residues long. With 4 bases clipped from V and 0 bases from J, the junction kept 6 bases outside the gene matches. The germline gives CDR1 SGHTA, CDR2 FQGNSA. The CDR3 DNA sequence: TGTGCCAGCAGCTATTCGACAGGGGGCAGCTCCTACAATGAGCAGTTCTTC. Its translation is CASSYSTGGSSYNEQFF.

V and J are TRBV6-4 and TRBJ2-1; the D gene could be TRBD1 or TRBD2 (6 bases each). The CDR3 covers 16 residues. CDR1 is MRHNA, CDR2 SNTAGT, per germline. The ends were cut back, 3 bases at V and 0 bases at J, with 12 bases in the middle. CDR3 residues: CASSEYGGGSYNEQFF. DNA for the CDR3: TGTGCCAGCAGTGAGTACGGAGGGGGCTCCTACAATGAGCAGTTCTTC.

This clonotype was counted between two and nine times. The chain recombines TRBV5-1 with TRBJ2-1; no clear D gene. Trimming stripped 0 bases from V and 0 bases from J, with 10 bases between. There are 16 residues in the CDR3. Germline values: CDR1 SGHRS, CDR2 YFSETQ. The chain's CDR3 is CASSLAHGSSYNEQFF. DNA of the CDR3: TGCGCCAGCAGCTTGGCCCACGGAAGCTCCTACAATGAGCAGTTCTTC.

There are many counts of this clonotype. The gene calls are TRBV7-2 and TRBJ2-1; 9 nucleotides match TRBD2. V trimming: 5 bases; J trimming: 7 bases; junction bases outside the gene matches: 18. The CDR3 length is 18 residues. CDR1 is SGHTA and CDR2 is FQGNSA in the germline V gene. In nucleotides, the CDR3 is TGTGCCAGCAGCCTGATCCTCTTAGCGGGGGCACGGTGGAATGAGCAGTTCTTC. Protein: CASSLILLAGARWNEQFF.

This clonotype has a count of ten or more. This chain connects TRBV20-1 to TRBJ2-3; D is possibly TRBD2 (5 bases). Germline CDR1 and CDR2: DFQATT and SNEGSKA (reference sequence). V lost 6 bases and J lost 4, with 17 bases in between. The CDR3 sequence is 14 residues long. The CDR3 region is CSALRAASSDTQYF. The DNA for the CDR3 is TGCAGTGCCCTTCGGGCGGCTAGCTCAGATACGCAGTATTTT.

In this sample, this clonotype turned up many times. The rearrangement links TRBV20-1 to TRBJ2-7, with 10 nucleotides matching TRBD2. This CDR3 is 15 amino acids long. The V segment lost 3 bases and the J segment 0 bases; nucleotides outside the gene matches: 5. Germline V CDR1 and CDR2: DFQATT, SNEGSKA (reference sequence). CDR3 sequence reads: CSASIPSGGSYEQYF. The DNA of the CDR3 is TGCAGTGCTAGTATACCTAGCGGGGGCTCCTACGAGCAGTACTTC.

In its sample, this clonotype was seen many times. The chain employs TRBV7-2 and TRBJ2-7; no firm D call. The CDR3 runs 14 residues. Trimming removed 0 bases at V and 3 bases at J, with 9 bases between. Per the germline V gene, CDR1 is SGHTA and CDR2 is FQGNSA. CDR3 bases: TGTGCCAGCAGCTTAGCCTTCGTCGGCTACGAGCAGTACTTC. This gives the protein CASSLAFVGYEQYF.

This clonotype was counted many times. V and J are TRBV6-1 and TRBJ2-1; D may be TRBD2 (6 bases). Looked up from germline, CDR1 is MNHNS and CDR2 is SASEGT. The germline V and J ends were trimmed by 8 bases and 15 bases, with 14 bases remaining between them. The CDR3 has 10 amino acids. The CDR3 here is CASGVGLPFF. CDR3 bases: TGTGCCAGCGGGGTGGGACTGCCGTTCTTC.

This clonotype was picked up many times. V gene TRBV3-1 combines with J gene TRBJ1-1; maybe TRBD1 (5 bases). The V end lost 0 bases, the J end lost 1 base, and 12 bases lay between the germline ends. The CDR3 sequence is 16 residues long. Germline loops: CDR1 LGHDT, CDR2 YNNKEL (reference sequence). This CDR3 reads CASSQDWTGGNTEAFF. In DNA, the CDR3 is TGTGCCAGCAGCCAAGATTGGACTGGGGGGAACACTGAAGCTTTCTTT.

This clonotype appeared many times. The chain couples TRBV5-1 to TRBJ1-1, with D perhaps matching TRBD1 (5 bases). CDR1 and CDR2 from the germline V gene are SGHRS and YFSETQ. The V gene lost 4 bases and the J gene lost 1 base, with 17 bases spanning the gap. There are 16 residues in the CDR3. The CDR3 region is CASSRNTRTGNTEAFF. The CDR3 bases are TGCGCCAGCAGCCGCAACACTCGCACAGGGAACACTGAAGCTTTCTTT.

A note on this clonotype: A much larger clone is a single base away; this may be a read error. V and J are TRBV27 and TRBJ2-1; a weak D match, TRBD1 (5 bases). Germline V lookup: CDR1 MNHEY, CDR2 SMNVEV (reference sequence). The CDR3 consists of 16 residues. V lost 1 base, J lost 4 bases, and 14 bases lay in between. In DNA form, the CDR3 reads TGTGCCAGCAGTTTATGGCCCGACAGAGTATACAATGAGCAGTTCTTC. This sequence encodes CASSLWPDRVYNEQFF.

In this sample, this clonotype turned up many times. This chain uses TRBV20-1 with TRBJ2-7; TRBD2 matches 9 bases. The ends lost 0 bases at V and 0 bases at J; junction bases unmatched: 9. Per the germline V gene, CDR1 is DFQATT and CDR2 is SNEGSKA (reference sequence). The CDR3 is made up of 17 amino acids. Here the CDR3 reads CSARDRTSGLLSYEQYF. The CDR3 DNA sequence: TGCAGTGCTAGAGATCGTACTAGCGGGCTCCTCTCCTACGAGCAGTACTTC.

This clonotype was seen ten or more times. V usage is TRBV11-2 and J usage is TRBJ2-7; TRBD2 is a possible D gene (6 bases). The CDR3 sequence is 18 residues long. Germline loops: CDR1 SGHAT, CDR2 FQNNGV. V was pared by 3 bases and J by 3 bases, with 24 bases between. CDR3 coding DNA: TGTGCCAGCAGCTTCGTGGTGAGGCGGGGAAGCACCGACTACGAGCAGTACTTC. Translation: CASSFVVRRGSTDYEQYF.

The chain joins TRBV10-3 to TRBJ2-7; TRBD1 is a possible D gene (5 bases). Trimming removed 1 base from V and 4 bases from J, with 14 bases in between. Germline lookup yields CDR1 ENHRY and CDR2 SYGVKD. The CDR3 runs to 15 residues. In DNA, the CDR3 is TGTGCCATCAGTGAGTTCGTGGGGCAGAGATACGAGCAGTACTTC. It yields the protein CAISEFVGQRYEQYF.

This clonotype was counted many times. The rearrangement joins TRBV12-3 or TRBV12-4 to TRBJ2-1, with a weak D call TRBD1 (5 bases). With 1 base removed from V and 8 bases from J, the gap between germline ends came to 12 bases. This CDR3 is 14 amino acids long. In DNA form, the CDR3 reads TGTGCCAGCAGTTTAGGGCAGGGTATACATGAGCAGTTCTTC. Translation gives CASSLGQGIHEQFF.

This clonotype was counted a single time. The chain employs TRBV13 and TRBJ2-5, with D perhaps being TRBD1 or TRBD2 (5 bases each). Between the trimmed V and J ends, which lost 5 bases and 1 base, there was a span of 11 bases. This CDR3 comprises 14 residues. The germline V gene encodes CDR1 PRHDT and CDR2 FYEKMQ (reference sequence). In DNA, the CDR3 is TGTGCCAGCAGCACCCGGGACGTCCAAGAGACCCAGTACTTC. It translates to CASSTRDVQETQYF.

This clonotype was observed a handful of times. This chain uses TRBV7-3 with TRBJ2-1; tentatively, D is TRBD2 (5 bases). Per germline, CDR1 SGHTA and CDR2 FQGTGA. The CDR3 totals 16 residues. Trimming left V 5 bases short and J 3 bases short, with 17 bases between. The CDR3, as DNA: TGTGCCAGCAGCCCCTTTGGAGCGGACGGCTACAATGAGCAGTTCTTC. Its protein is CASSPFGADGYNEQFF.

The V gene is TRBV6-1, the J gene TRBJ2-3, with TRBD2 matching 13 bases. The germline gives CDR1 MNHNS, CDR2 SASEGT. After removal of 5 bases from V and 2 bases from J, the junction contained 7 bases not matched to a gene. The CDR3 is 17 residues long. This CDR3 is CASSTTSGGAFTDTQYF. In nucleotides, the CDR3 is TGTGCCAGCAGTACCACTAGCGGGGGGGCCTTCACAGATACGCAGTATTTT.

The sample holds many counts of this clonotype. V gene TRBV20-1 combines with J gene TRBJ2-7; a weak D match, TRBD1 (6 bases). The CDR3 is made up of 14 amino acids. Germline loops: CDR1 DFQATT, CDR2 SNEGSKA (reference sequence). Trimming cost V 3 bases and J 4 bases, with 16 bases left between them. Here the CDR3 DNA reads TGCAGTGCTAGGACGGAGCAGGGGCATTACGAGCAGTACTTC. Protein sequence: CSARTEQGHYEQYF.

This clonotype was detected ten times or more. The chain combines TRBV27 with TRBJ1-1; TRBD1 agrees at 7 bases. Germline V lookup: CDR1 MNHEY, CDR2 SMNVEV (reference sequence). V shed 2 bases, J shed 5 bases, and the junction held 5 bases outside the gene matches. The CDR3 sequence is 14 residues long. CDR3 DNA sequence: TGTGCCAGCAGTTTAAGGGGGCTGTATACTGAAGCTTTCTTT. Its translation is CASSLRGLYTEAFF.

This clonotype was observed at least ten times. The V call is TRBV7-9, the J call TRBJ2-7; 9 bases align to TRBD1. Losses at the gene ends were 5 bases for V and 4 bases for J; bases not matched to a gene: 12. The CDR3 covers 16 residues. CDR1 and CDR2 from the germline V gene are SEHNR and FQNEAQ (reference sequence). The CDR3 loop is CASSPTPGQGSYEQYF. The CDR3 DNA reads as TGTGCCAGCAGCCCCACTCCGGGACAGGGTTCATACGAGCAGTACTTC.

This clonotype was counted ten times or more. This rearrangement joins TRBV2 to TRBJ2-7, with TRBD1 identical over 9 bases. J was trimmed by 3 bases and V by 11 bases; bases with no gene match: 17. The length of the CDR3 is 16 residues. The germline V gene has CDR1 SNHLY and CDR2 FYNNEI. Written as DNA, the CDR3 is TGTGCCTCTCAGGATACCTCAGGACAGGGGAGCTACGAGCAGTACTTC. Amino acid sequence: CASQDTSGQGSYEQYF.